The 15 T cell receptor beta chains below come from one sample, sequenced in a study of technical replicates of blood from a handful of donors. TCRdb's copy holds only in-frame clones and misses some; the assay was immunoSEQ multiplex PCR. This repertoire shows about 85,000 clones, roughly 94% found once; its top ten account for 0.25%. Sequences were obtained from T cells isolated from PBMCs. The receptors come from a human donor in good health.

This sequence joins TRBV7-9 and TRBJ1-2, with D hard to call. Per germline, CDR1 SEHNR and CDR2 FQNEAQ (reference sequence). Trimming pared 5 bases from V and 6 bases from J, leaving 7 bases between. This CDR3 is built from 11 residues. CDR3 amino acids: CASSIPDGYTF. CDR3 bases: TGTGCCAGCAGCATCCCAGATGGCTACACCTTC.

The chain links TRBV5-1 to TRBJ2-3, with 8 positions matching TRBD1. The CDR3 is 15 amino acids. The V and J ends lost 3 bases and 0 bases, in that order; junction bases with no gene match: 3. Germline CDR1 SGHRS, CDR2 YFSETQ. In nucleotides, the CDR3 is TGCGCCAGCAGCTCTGGACAGGGAAGCACAGATACGCAGTATTTT. It encodes CASSSGQGSTDTQYF.

This clone appeared a single time. The J gene is TRBJ2-5, the V gene TRBV5-1, with TRBD2 matching 8 bases. This CDR3 comprises 18 residues. The junction had 16 bases not matched to a gene; V was cut back by 2 bases and J by 4 bases. Germline CDR1 is SGHRS and CDR2 is YFSETQ. The chain's CDR3 is CASSFAGGLAGGGETQYF. The CDR3 coding sequence is TGCGCCAGCAGCTTCGCAGGCGGGCTGGCGGGAGGTGGAGAGACCCAGTACTTC.

The chain links TRBV5-4 to TRBJ1-2; 7 bases agree with TRBD1. CDR3 length equals 13 residues. Per the germline V gene, CDR1 is SGHNT and CDR2 is YYREEE (reference sequence). J lost 7 bases, V lost 4 bases, and 7 bases had no gene match. In nucleotides, the CDR3 is TGTGCCAGCAGCGGAGGGGGCGACCTTGGCTACACCTTC. Translating it yields CASSGGGDLGYTF.

The V and J genes are TRBV29-1 and TRBJ2-2; 10 bases match TRBD2. V was clipped by 4 bases and J by 0 bases; unmatched bases: 2. The CDR3 contains 15 residues. The germline gives CDR1 SQVTM, CDR2 ANQGSEA. The CDR3: CSVGTSGTNTGELFF. The CDR3 nucleotides are TGCAGCGTTGGGACTAGCGGAACGAACACCGGGGAGCTGTTTTTT.

The CDR3 loop reads CASSGDRDSGNTIYF. The CDR3, as DNA: TGTGCCAGTAGCGGAGACCGGGACAGCGGAAACACCATATATTTT. The V and J genes are TRBV19 and TRBJ1-3, with 7 bases identical to TRBD1. Germline V lookup: CDR1 LNHDA, CDR2 SQIVND (reference sequence). There are 15 residues in the CDR3. V lost 6 bases, J lost 4 bases, and 9 bases stayed unmatched.

The CDR3 bases are TGTGCCAGCAGTTTTAGCTACGAGCAGTACTTC. This translates into CASSFSYEQYF. J is TRBJ2-7 and V is TRBV28; the D is unclear. Germline lookup yields CDR1 MDHEN and CDR2 SYDVKM. The V gene lost 3 bases and the J gene lost 3 bases, with 3 bases spanning the gap. The CDR3 length is 11 residues. The full variable domain, in which reference TRBV28 and TRBJ2-7 provide the parts outside the CDR3, is DVKVTQSSRYLVKRTGEKVFLECVQDMDHENMFWYRQDPGLGLRLIYFSYDVKMKEKGDIPEGYSVSREKKERFSLILESASTNQTSMYLCASSFSYEQYFGPGTRLTVT.

The V call is TRBV14, the J call TRBJ2-5; TRBD2 agrees at 7 bases. Germline assignment: CDR1 SGHDN and CDR2 FVKESK. The CDR3 length is 17 residues. V lost 1 base to trimming and J lost 2 bases; unmatched junction nucleotides: 10. CDR3 in amino acids: CASSQAKEGLQQETQYF. The CDR3 DNA is TGTGCCAGCAGCCAAGCAAAGGAGGGACTACAACAAGAGACCCAGTACTTC.

Of note for this clone: At one end the junction does not follow the germline gene, possibly because of a read error. The chain has TRBV10-1 and TRBJ1-4, with TRBD1 matching 7 bases. The CDR3 covers 8 residues. Germline CDR1 is WNHNN and CDR2 is SYGVQD (reference sequence). CDR3 coding DNA: TGCGCCAGCCCAGGGGGGCGGTGG. This sequence encodes CASPGGRW.

This rearrangement joins TRBV4-1 to TRBJ1-1, with D unresolved. The CDR3 is made up of 14 amino acids. Germline CDR1 is MGHRA and CDR2 is YSYEKL. Trimming left V 2 bases short and J 8 bases short, with 15 bases between. The CDR3 here is CASSQPRRASEAFF. CDR3 DNA sequence: TGCGCCAGCAGCCAACCCCGGCGGGCATCCGAAGCTTTCTTT.

V gene TRBV29-1 combines with J gene TRBJ2-2, with 8 positions matching TRBD1. This CDR3 region has 13 residues. Germline CDR1 and CDR2: SQVTM and ANQGSEA. Trimming took 8 bases from V and 6 from J; bases not matched to a gene: 8. Written as DNA, the CDR3 is TGCAGCTCAAGGACAGGGAAGGCCGGGGAGCTGTTTTTT. Translating gives CSSRTGKAGELFF.

The chain joins TRBV7-6 to TRBJ2-5; D may be TRBD1 (5 bases). Trimming shortened V by 6 bases and J by 2 bases, and 7 bases separated the two germline ends. Germline values: CDR1 SGHVS, CDR2 FNYEAQ. This CDR3 comprises 12 residues. Here the CDR3 reads CASSRQQETQYF. The CDR3, as DNA: TGTGCCAGCAGTCGACAGCAAGAGACCCAGTACTTC.

The chain couples TRBV10-1 to TRBJ2-3, with TRBD2 matching 12 bases. The V segment lost 2 bases and the J segment 3 bases; nucleotides outside the gene matches: 9. The germline CDR1 and CDR2 sequences are WNHNN and SYGVQD (reference sequence). The CDR3 spans 18 residues. CDR3 protein: CASSEGVASGGETDTQYF. In DNA, the CDR3 is TGCGCCAGCAGTGAGGGGGTCGCTAGCGGGGGGGAAACAGATACGCAGTATTTT.

The chain carries TRBV28 and TRBJ2-3; 7 bases line up with TRBD2. The CDR3 is made up of 15 amino acids. The J segment lost 2 bases and the V segment lost 2 bases, leaving 4 bases of the junction unmatched. Germline V gene sequence: CDR1 MDHEN, CDR2 SYDVKM. CDR3 protein: CASSLGGGSTDTQYF. The CDR3 coding sequence is TGTGCCAGCAGTTTAGGGGGAGGGTCCACAGATACGCAGTATTTT.

This rearrangement joins TRBV28 to TRBJ2-7; a possible D gene is TRBD2 (6 bases). Germline-derived CDR1 and CDR2 are MDHEN and SYDVKM. The CDR3 extends over 14 amino acids. V was cut by 6 bases and J by 0 bases, with 12 bases left in between. The CDR3 loop is CASRGGVSSYEQYF. DNA for the CDR3: TGTGCCAGCAGAGGAGGGGTGAGCTCCTACGAGCAGTACTTC.